The 4 T cell receptor beta chains listed next were all sequenced from one sample in a study of shared clonotypes between healthy human individuals. Assay used: immunoSEQ multiplex PCR; TCRdb lists only in-frame clones, some missing. The sample includes under 1,900,000 clones, approximately 98.5% of them seen just once. Specimen: naive CD4+ T cells sorted from blood. The subset denotes: CD45RA+ positively selected. All receptors come from a man under 40 in good health.

The chain carries TRBV6-6 and TRBJ2-1, with D unclear. Germline CDR1 reads MNHNY; CDR2 reads SVGAGI (reference sequence). Trimming cost V 2 bases and J 8 bases, with 13 bases left between them. The CDR3 is 14 amino acids. The chain's CDR3 is CASSYPESGDEQFF. In nucleotides, the CDR3 is TGTGCCAGCAGTTACCCGGAGAGTGGTGATGAGCAGTTCTTC.

Comments on this clone: Other nucleotide sequences in the sample specify the same CDR3. The genes are TRBV20-1 and TRBJ2-5; TRBD2 might be the D (5 bases). Trimming left V 3 bases short and J 5 bases short, with 7 bases between. The CDR3 consists of 11 residues. Germline CDR1 reads DFQATT; CDR2 reads SNEGSKA (reference sequence). CDR3 bases: TGCAGTGCTAGCGGGATTGAGACCCAGTACTTC. Protein product: CSASGIETQYF.

The chain combines TRBV6-1 with TRBJ1-5, with unresolved D. The V gene's germline CDR1 is MNHNS and CDR2 SASEGT. Trimming removed 8 bases at V and 7 bases at J, with 12 bases between. The CDR3 spans 12 residues. The CDR3 here is CASADRSQPQHF. CDR3 coding DNA: TGTGCCAGCGCCGATAGATCGCAGCCCCAGCATTTT.

The V gene is TRBV5-1, the J gene TRBJ2-1; no firm D call. Germline lookup yields CDR1 SGHRS and CDR2 YFSETQ. V gave up 2 bases and J gave up 9 bases, with 15 bases separating them. This CDR3 has 14 amino acids. The CDR3 region is CASSFGATTGEQFF. CDR3 DNA: TGCGCCAGCAGCTTTGGCGCCACAACCGGTGAGCAGTTCTTC.